The rows below give T cell receptor beta chains drawn from one sample of a study of blood T cell repertoires in COVID-19. Clones were sequenced by immunoSEQ multiplex PCR, and TCRdb holds only the in-frame ones, with some missing. The table shows about 130,000 clones, with about 94% occurring only once. Sequencing used peripheral blood. The receptors shown here come from a man between 50 and 59 years old with COVID-19, enrolled during active disease. The CDR3 runs from the conserved cysteine through the conserved F or W. A D gene is named only where the DNA matches it firmly. For some rows the clone size is stated as once, few or many, or as a class when expanded; others skip it.

V gene: TRBV10-2; D gene: -; clone size: -; J gene: TRBJ1-6; CDR3 DNA: TGCGCCAGCAGAGTTGACAGCTCCTATAATTCACCCCTCCACTTT; CDR3 protein: CASRVDSSYNSPLHF
V gene: TRBV28; D gene: -; clone size: -; J gene: TRBJ1-1; CDR3 DNA: TGTGCCAGCAGTGCCGTCGGCGGGACCGGAGCTTTCTTT; CDR3 protein: CASSAVGGTGAFF
V gene: TRBV7-2; D gene: TRBD1; clone size: -; J gene: TRBJ2-7; CDR3 DNA: TGTGCCAGCAGCCCAACAGGGGACCCCTCCTACGAGCAGTACTTC; CDR3 protein: CASSPTGDPSYEQYF
V gene: TRBV6-5; D gene: -; clone size: -; J gene: TRBJ2-4; CDR3 DNA: TGTGCCAGCAGTCGCACCCAGTTAGCCAAAAACATTCAGTACTTC; CDR3 protein: CASSRTQLAKNIQYF
V gene: TRBV5-1; D gene: -; clone size: -; J gene: TRBJ1-1; CDR3 DNA: TGCGCCAGCACCCTGTCGGCGGGGGGCACTGAAGCTTTCTTT; CDR3 protein: CASTLSAGGTEAFF
V gene: TRBV5-1; D gene: TRBD2; clone size: few; J gene: TRBJ2-1; CDR3 DNA: TGCGCCAGCAGCGTACTGGGACTAGCTGGTAATGAGCAGTTCTTC; CDR3 protein: CASSVLGLAGNEQFF
V gene: TRBV9; D gene: -; clone size: -; J gene: TRBJ1-4; CDR3 DNA: TGTGCCAGCACTACCGGGGGGGCGGATGAAAAACTGTTTTTT; CDR3 protein: CASTTGGADEKLFF
V gene: TRBV7-3; D gene: TRBD2; clone size: -; J gene: TRBJ2-1; CDR3 DNA: TGTGCCAGCAGCCGGCTAGCGGGAGGGACCTACAATGAGCAGTTCTTC; CDR3 protein: CASSRLAGGTYNEQFF
V gene: TRBV4-1; D gene: -; clone size: few; J gene: TRBJ2-3; CDR3 DNA: TGCGCCAGCAGCCAAGCGGTGTCGCAGGGAACCTTGAGCGATACGCAGTATTTT; CDR3 protein: CASSQAVSQGTLSDTQYF
V gene: TRBV19; D gene: -; clone size: -; J gene: TRBJ2-7; CDR3 DNA: TGTGCCAGTAGTATAGGAGGGGGCTACGAGCAGTACTTC; CDR3 protein: CASSIGGGYEQYF
V gene: TRBV6-6; D gene: -; clone size: -; J gene: TRBJ2-5; CDR3 DNA: TGTGCCAGCAAGCGAGGGGGCGGGGTGGAGACCCAGTACTTC; CDR3 protein: CASKRGGGVETQYF
V gene: TRBV9; D gene: -; clone size: once; J gene: TRBJ2-1; CDR3 DNA: TGTGCCAGCAGCGTATCCCCCGTATCTAGCCCCTACAATGAGCAGTTCTTC; CDR3 protein: CASSVSPVSSPYNEQFF
V gene: TRBV7-9; D gene: TRBD1; clone size: -; J gene: TRBJ1-5; CDR3 DNA: TGTGCCAGCAGCCTAAGACAGGGTCAGCCCCAGCATTTT; CDR3 protein: CASSLRQGQPQHF
V gene: TRBV18; D gene: TRBD1; clone size: once; J gene: TRBJ1-3; CDR3 DNA: TGTGCCAGCTCACCACGGGACAGGGCTGGAAACACCATATATTTT; CDR3 protein: CASSPRDRAGNTIYF
V gene: TRBV7-9; D gene: -; clone size: -; J gene: TRBJ2-7; CDR3 DNA: TGTGCCAGCAGCTTAACAGGGAGGGACTACGAGCAGTACTTC; CDR3 protein: CASSLTGRDYEQYF
V gene: TRBV4-1; D gene: -; clone size: -; J gene: TRBJ1-1; CDR3 DNA: TGCGCCAGCAGAGGAGTCACACTGAACACTGAAGCTTTCTTT; CDR3 protein: CASRGVTLNTEAFF
V gene: TRBV3-1/TRBV3-2; D gene: -; clone size: once; J gene: TRBJ1-1; CDR3 DNA: TGTGCCAGCAGCCAAGTCGACAGTAACACTGAAGCTTTCTTT; CDR3 protein: CASSQVDSNTEAFF
V gene: TRBV5-1; D gene: -; clone size: -; J gene: TRBJ1-2; CDR3 DNA: TGCGCCAGCAGCGCGGACGGGGGAGGCTATGGCTACACCTTC; CDR3 protein: CASSADGGGYGYTF
V gene: TRBV6-1; D gene: -; clone size: -; J gene: TRBJ1-1; CDR3 DNA: TGTGCCAGCAGTGACGCGGGGGGTACTGAAGCTTTCTTT; CDR3 protein: CASSDAGGTEAFF
V gene: TRBV7-2; D gene: -; clone size: -; J gene: TRBJ2-5; CDR3 DNA: TGTGCCAGCAGCTTCAGGGCCGATCGAGAGACCCAGTACTTC; CDR3 protein: CASSFRADRETQYF
V gene: TRBV2; D gene: TRBD1; clone size: -; J gene: TRBJ1-5; CDR3 DNA: TGTGCCAGTAAGGGACAGGCGAATCAGCCCCAGCATTTT; CDR3 protein: CASKGQANQPQHF
V gene: TRBV28; D gene: -; clone size: -; J gene: TRBJ1-5; CDR3 DNA: TGTGCCAGCAGTTTGAGTAGTAAGCCCCAGCATTTT; CDR3 protein: CASSLSSKPQHF
V gene: TRBV19; D gene: -; clone size: -; J gene: TRBJ1-5; CDR3 DNA: TGTGCCAGTACCCTCGGGGGGCCCCAGCATTTT; CDR3 protein: CASTLGGPQHF
V gene: TRBV7-9; D gene: TRBD1; clone size: -; J gene: TRBJ1-2; CDR3 DNA: TGTGCCAGCAGCTCCCCGGACAGGATGAGTGGCTACACCTTC; CDR3 protein: CASSSPDRMSGYTF
V gene: TRBV10-2; D gene: -; clone size: few; J gene: TRBJ1-1; CDR3 DNA: TGCGCCAGCTTCCAGGGCTATACGTCTGAAGCTTTCTTT; CDR3 protein: CASFQGYTSEAFF
V gene: TRBV18; D gene: -; clone size: -; J gene: TRBJ1-2; CDR3 DNA: TGTGCCAGCTCAACGAGTCCAACAGGTTCCGATGGCTACACCTTC; CDR3 protein: CASSTSPTGSDGYTF
V gene: TRBV28; D gene: -; clone size: once; J gene: TRBJ1-6; CDR3 DNA: TGTGCCAGCAGTTCCGCAGCAGGGTTCCCACCCCTCCACTTT; CDR3 protein: CASSSAAGFPPLHF
V gene: TRBV5-1; D gene: TRBD1; clone size: -; J gene: TRBJ2-2; CDR3 DNA: TGCGCCAGCAGCTTACACAGGGGGCCGGTCGGGGAGCTGTTTTTT; CDR3 protein: CASSLHRGPVGELFF
V gene: TRBV6-5; D gene: -; clone size: -; J gene: TRBJ1-2; CDR3 DNA: TGTGCCAGCAATCAGGGAGGGGACTATGGAGGCTACACCTTC; CDR3 protein: CASNQGGDYGGYTF
V gene: TRBV21-1; D gene: -; clone size: once; J gene: TRBJ1-2; CDR3 DNA: TGTGCCAGCAGCAAAGAGTTTGTGCCTGAGAGCTACACCTTC; CDR3 protein: CASSKEFVPESYTF
V gene: TRBV7-9; D gene: -; clone size: -; J gene: TRBJ1-1; CDR3 DNA: TGTGCCAGCAGCTTAAGCTGGGGAGCGATGGGGACTGAAGCTTTCTTT; CDR3 protein: CASSLSWGAMGTEAFF
V gene: TRBV9; D gene: TRBD2; clone size: -; J gene: TRBJ2-3; CDR3 DNA: TGTGCCAGCAGCGTAGAGGATAGCGGGGCAGATACGCAGTATTTT; CDR3 protein: CASSVEDSGADTQYF
V gene: TRBV27; D gene: TRBD2; clone size: -; J gene: TRBJ2-6; CDR3 DNA: TGTGCCAGCAGGTCCGCGGGGGGGTCCGGGGCCAACGTCCTGACTTTC; CDR3 protein: CASRSAGGSGANVLTF
V gene: TRBV9; D gene: -; clone size: -; J gene: TRBJ2-7; CDR3 DNA: TGTGCCAGCAGCGCCTCCTCATCGTCGCGGAGCGAGCAGTACTTC; CDR3 protein: CASSASSSSRSEQYF
V gene: TRBV18; D gene: TRBD1; clone size: -; J gene: TRBJ1-4; CDR3 DNA: TGTGCCAGCTCACCGAGGACAGGGGGGGGTGAAAAACTGTTTTTT; CDR3 protein: CASSPRTGGGEKLFF
V gene: TRBV5-6; D gene: TRBD1; clone size: -; J gene: TRBJ2-7; CDR3 DNA: TGTGCCAGCAGCTTTCGGACAGGCTCCTACGAGCAGTACTTC; CDR3 protein: CASSFRTGSYEQYF
V gene: TRBV6-2/TRBV6-3; D gene: -; clone size: -; J gene: TRBJ2-1; CDR3 DNA: TGTGCCAGCAGTTACTCGAGACTAGTTAGGTACAATGAGCAGTTCTTC; CDR3 protein: CASSYSRLVRYNEQFF
V gene: TRBV11-3; D gene: TRBD2; clone size: -; J gene: TRBJ2-3; CDR3 DNA: TGTGCCAGCAGCTCCGGGACTAGCGTCACAGATACGCAGTATTTT; CDR3 protein: CASSSGTSVTDTQYF
V gene: TRBV12-3/TRBV12-4; D gene: -; clone size: -; J gene: TRBJ1-1; CDR3 DNA: TGTGCCAGCAGAGCTCAGGGGAGCACTGAAGCTTTCTTT; CDR3 protein: CASRAQGSTEAFF
V gene: TRBV6-1; D gene: -; clone size: -; J gene: TRBJ2-1; CDR3 DNA: TGTGCCAGCAGTGAATGGGCTCATGAGCAGTTCTTC; CDR3 protein: CASSEWAHEQFF
V gene: TRBV6-2/TRBV6-3; D gene: -; clone size: -; J gene: TRBJ2-2; CDR3 DNA: TGTGCCAGCAGTTACGGGACATCGAACACCGGGGAGCTGTTTTTT; CDR3 protein: CASSYGTSNTGELFF
V gene: TRBV27; D gene: -; clone size: few; J gene: TRBJ1-5; CDR3 DNA: TGTGCCAGCAGTTTTTCAGGGGACCATCAGCCCCAGCATTTT; CDR3 protein: CASSFSGDHQPQHF
V gene: TRBV4-2; D gene: -; clone size: -; J gene: TRBJ1-2; CDR3 DNA: TGTGCCAGCAGCCAAGACGCAATAGGGAGCCCGAACTATGGCTACACCTTC; CDR3 protein: CASSQDAIGSPNYGYTF
V gene: TRBV7-6; D gene: -; clone size: -; J gene: TRBJ2-3; CDR3 DNA: TGTGCCAGCAGCTTATTTACGGGACAAGACACAGATACGCAGTATTTT; CDR3 protein: CASSLFTGQDTDTQYF
V gene: TRBV19; D gene: -; clone size: once; J gene: TRBJ1-2; CDR3 DNA: TGTGCCAGTAGAAGGAACGGGAACTATGGCTACACCTTC; CDR3 protein: CASRRNGNYGYTF
V gene: TRBV11-2; D gene: TRBD1; clone size: -; J gene: TRBJ1-5; CDR3 DNA: TGTGCCAGCGGATTAGCGGGACAGAATCAGCCCCAGCATTTT; CDR3 protein: CASGLAGQNQPQHF
V gene: TRBV5-5; D gene: TRBD1; clone size: -; J gene: TRBJ1-2; CDR3 DNA: TGTGCCAGCAGCTTTCAGGGGGATAACTATGGCTACACCTTC; CDR3 protein: CASSFQGDNYGYTF
V gene: TRBV21-1; D gene: -; clone size: -; J gene: TRBJ1-4; CDR3 DNA: TGTGCCAGCAGCGCTATAGGGACTGCGCCTGGCGCAATTAAGCGACTGTTTTTT; CDR3 protein: CASSAIGTAPGAIKRLFF
V gene: TRBV5-4; D gene: -; clone size: -; J gene: TRBJ2-5; CDR3 DNA: TGTGCCAGCAGTTCGGGGATTCAAGAGACCCAGTACTTC; CDR3 protein: CASSSGIQETQYF
V gene: TRBV19; D gene: -; clone size: -; J gene: TRBJ2-1; CDR3 DNA: TGTGCCAGTAGTATAGGCTCCATGGGCGAGCAGTTCTTC; CDR3 protein: CASSIGSMGEQFF
V gene: TRBV2; D gene: -; clone size: -; J gene: TRBJ1-2; CDR3 DNA: TGTGCCAGCAGGGACAGCACCTTC; CDR3 protein: CASRDSTF
V gene: TRBV15; D gene: -; clone size: -; J gene: TRBJ1-5; CDR3 DNA: TGTGCCACGAGCAGGGACAAGATCGGGCAGCCCCAGCATTTT; CDR3 protein: CATSRDKIGQPQHF